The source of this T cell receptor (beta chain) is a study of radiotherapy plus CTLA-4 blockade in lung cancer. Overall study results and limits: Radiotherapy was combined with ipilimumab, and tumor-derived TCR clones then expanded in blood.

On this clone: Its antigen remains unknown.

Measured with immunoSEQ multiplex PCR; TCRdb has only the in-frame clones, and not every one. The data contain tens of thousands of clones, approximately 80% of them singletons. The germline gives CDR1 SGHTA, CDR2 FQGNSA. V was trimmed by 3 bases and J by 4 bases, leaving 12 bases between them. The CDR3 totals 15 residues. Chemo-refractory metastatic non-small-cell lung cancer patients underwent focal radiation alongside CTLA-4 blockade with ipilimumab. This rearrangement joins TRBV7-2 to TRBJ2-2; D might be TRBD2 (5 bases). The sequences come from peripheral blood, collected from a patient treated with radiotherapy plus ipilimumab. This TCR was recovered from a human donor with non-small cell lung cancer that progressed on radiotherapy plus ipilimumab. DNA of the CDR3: TGTGCCAGCAGCTTTAGCGTCGTCGGCACCGGGGAGCTGTTTTTT. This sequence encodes CASSFSVVGTGELFF.